Following are 27 T cell receptor beta chains from one sample sequenced in a study of glioma-infiltrating T cells after dendritic cell vaccination. The data were produced by immunoSEQ multiplex PCR, yet TCRdb's version contains in-frame clones alone and is incomplete. The data show approximately 67,000 clones, with around 81% seen just once and 7.9% held by the top ten. Sequenced material: blood, taken before dendritic cell vaccination. These receptor sequences come from a human donor with glioblastoma.

Written as DNA, the CDR3 is TGTGCCAGCAGCGAAGGAGGTCAGGACACTGAAGCTTTCTTT. Amino acid sequence: CASSEGGQDTEAFF. The chain has TRBV7-3 and TRBJ1-1; unclear D gene. The CDR3 consists of 14 residues. Trimming pared 5 bases from V and 3 bases from J, leaving 13 bases between. Germline loops: CDR1 SGHTA, CDR2 FQGTGA.

The chain has TRBV7-2 and TRBJ2-7, with unresolved D. Germline loops: CDR1 SGHTA, CDR2 FQGNSA. V lost 1 base, J lost 3 bases, and 10 bases lay in between. This CDR3 has 14 amino acids. For the CDR3, the DNA is TGTGCCAGCAGCTTAGGCCTCGGGTTCTACGAGCAGTACTTC. Protein product: CASSLGLGFYEQYF.

The J gene is TRBJ2-3, the V gene TRBV7-9; the match to TRBD2 covers 9 bases. Germline loops: CDR1 SEHNR, CDR2 FQNEAQ (reference sequence). V trimming: 5 bases; J trimming: 2 bases; junction bases outside the gene matches: 11. The CDR3 has 17 amino acids. The CDR3 sequence is CASSAQGLAGTTDTQYF. As DNA, the CDR3 is TGTGCCAGCAGCGCTCAAGGTCTAGCGGGGACCACAGATACGCAGTATTTT.

This clone turned up a few times. The chain combines TRBV19 with TRBJ1-3, with D unclear. Germline CDR1 reads LNHDA; CDR2 reads SQIVND (reference sequence). The CDR3 covers 13 residues. V lost 10 bases to trimming and J lost 0 bases, with 10 bases between them. The CDR3 region has the DNA TGTGCCACCGAAGCAAGCTCTGGAAACACCATATATTTT. Encoded protein: CATEASSGNTIYF. The full variable domain, in which reference TRBV19 and TRBJ1-3 provide the parts outside the CDR3, is DGGITQSPKYLFRKEGQNVTLSCEQNLNHDAMYWYRQDPGQGLRLIYYSQIVNDFQKGDIAEGYSVSREKKESFPLTVTSAQKNPTAFYLCATEASSGNTIYFGEGSWLTVV.

This clone turned up a few times. The chain joins TRBV7-6 to TRBJ2-7, with 11 bases that match TRBD1. The CDR3 covers 15 residues. V trimming: 1 base; J trimming: 6 bases; junction bases outside the gene matches: 5. Per the germline V gene, CDR1 is SGHVS and CDR2 is FNYEAQ. The CDR3 nucleotides read TGTGCCAGCAGCTTAGTATGGGGGACAGGGGGCGAGCAGTACTTC. It specifies CASSLVWGTGGEQYF.

The chain employs TRBV2 and TRBJ1-2; D call uncertain. The germline V and J ends were trimmed by 5 bases and 0 bases, with 10 bases remaining between them. Germline V gene lookup returns CDR1 SNHLY and CDR2 FYNNEI. The CDR3 totals 14 residues. Here the CDR3 reads CASSNQVPNYGYTF. As DNA, the CDR3 is TGTGCCAGCAGTAACCAGGTGCCTAACTATGGCTACACCTTC.

This clone has just a few counts. V gene TRBV19 combines with J gene TRBJ2-2; a possible D gene is TRBD2 (6 bases). There are 14 residues in the CDR3. CDR1 and CDR2 (germline): LNHDA, SQIVND (reference sequence). The V and J ends lost 9 bases and 3 bases respectively, with 14 bases between them. The CDR3 coding sequence is TGTGCCAGCGCTGTAGCGGACCACACCGGGGAGCTGTTTTTT. It translates to CASAVADHTGELFF.

The chain uses TRBV15 and TRBJ1-5; TRBD1 aligns across 12 bases. Germline CDR1 reads LNHNV; CDR2 reads YYDKDF (reference sequence). The CDR3 extends over 16 amino acids. J gave up 4 bases and V 3 bases, and 4 bases lay outside the gene matches. The CDR3 loop reads CATSSWDRGRNQPQHF. Here the CDR3 DNA reads TGTGCCACCAGCAGCTGGGACAGGGGGCGAAATCAGCCCCAGCATTTT.

This rearrangement joins TRBV9 to TRBJ2-5, with TRBD2 matching over 7 bases. J was trimmed by 1 base and V by 3 bases; bases with no gene match: 6. CDR3 length equals 15 residues. Germline values: CDR1 SGDLS, CDR2 YYNGEE. The CDR3, as DNA: TGTGCCAGCAGCGAAGGCGGGGGTTCCCAAGAGACCCAGTACTTC. It translates to CASSEGGGSQETQYF.

The CDR3 is CASSLSGQGESDGYTF. CDR3 coding DNA: TGCGCCAGCAGCTTGAGCGGACAGGGGGAATCGGATGGCTACACCTTC. The gene calls are TRBV5-1 and TRBJ1-2; 10 positions agree with TRBD1. The V gene's germline CDR1 is SGHRS and CDR2 YFSETQ. The CDR3 runs to 16 residues. J lost 6 bases, V lost 1 base, and 9 bases had no gene match.

The rearrangement joins TRBV7-8 to TRBJ2-1; a possible D gene is TRBD2 (5 bases). The CDR3 is made up of 12 amino acids. Between the trimmed V and J ends, which lost 5 bases and 10 bases, there was a span of 12 bases. Germline V gives CDR1 SGHVS, CDR2 FQNEAQ. CDR3 region: CASSPFSGEQFF. The CDR3 nucleotides read TGTGCCAGCAGCCCTTTCTCGGGGGAGCAGTTCTTC.

This rearrangement joins TRBV11-2 to TRBJ2-5, with D perhaps matching TRBD1 (6 bases). CDR3 length: 13 amino acids. The germline V gene has CDR1 SGHAT and CDR2 FQNNGV. Trimming removed 5 bases from V and 3 bases from J, with 10 bases in between. The DNA for the CDR3 is TGTGCCAGCAGCCGTAACAGGGAAGAGACCCAGTACTTC. It translates to CASSRNREETQYF.

The chain links TRBV4-1 to TRBJ1-2, with unresolved D. Germline loops: CDR1 MGHRA, CDR2 YSYEKL. The V end lost 0 bases, the J end lost 0 bases, and 14 bases lay between the germline ends. The CDR3 loop spans 17 amino acids. The CDR3 coding sequence is TGCGCCAGCAGCCAAGATTTGCGGCATGATTCTAACTATGGCTACACCTTC. This codes for CASSQDLRHDSNYGYTF.

V and J are TRBV23-1 and TRBJ2-5; D call uncertain. TRBV23-1 is identified as an open reading frame with a role that is uncertain. The CDR3 covers 17 residues. V was pared by 0 bases and J by 3 bases, with 17 bases between. The CDR3 reads CASSQSAHEKKEETQYF. The DNA for the CDR3 is TGCGCCAGCAGTCAATCAGCGCATGAAAAAAAGGAAGAGACCCAGTACTTC.

The V call is TRBV6-5, the J call TRBJ1-3; a weak D match, TRBD1 (5 bases). The CDR3 is made up of 14 amino acids. CDR1 MNHEY and CDR2 SVGAGI come from the germline V gene. The V gene lost 5 bases and the J gene lost 9 bases, with 17 bases spanning the gap. The CDR3, as DNA: TGTGCCAGCAGTGACGTGACTGGGGCTAGCACCATATATTTT. It yields the protein CASSDVTGASTIYF.

The chain couples TRBV29-1 to TRBJ2-7; 9 nucleotides agree with TRBD2. CDR1 and CDR2 (germline): SQVTM, ANQGSEA. The CDR3 has 13 residues. Trimming took 6 bases from V and 7 from J; bases not matched to a gene: 10. The DNA for the CDR3 is TGCAGCGTCCGCCTCGCGGGGGGGCGTGAGCAGTACTTC. Translation: CSVRLAGGREQYF.

The genes are TRBV7-2 and TRBJ1-2; 7 nucleotides line up with TRBD1. This CDR3 region has 14 residues. V gave up 5 bases and J gave up 1 base; unmatched junction bases: 4. CDR1 SGHTA and CDR2 FQGNSA come from the germline V gene. In DNA, the CDR3 is TGTGCCAGCAGCCATAGGGACAGTAACTATGGCTACACCTTC. Its translation is CASSHRDSNYGYTF.

The chain employs TRBV6-5 and TRBJ1-1; unclear D gene. The CDR3 is made up of 13 amino acids. Between the trimmed V and J ends, which lost 6 bases and 0 bases, there was a span of 8 bases. Per germline, CDR1 MNHEY and CDR2 SVGAGI. Here the CDR3 DNA reads TGTGCCAGCAGCTCTAGCTTGAACACTGAAGCTTTCTTT. It translates to CASSSSLNTEAFF.

V gene TRBV5-4 combines with J gene TRBJ2-6; possibly TRBD2 for D (6 bases). Germline CDR1 and CDR2: SGHNT and YYREEE (reference sequence). V was trimmed by 1 base and J by 0 bases, leaving 14 bases between them. CDR3 length: 18 residues. The CDR3 DNA reads TGTGCCAGCAGCTTGCCCGGGACTGGGAGCTCTGGGGCCAACGTCCTGACTTTC. It translates to CASSLPGTGSSGANVLTF.

The chain recombines TRBV5-1 with TRBJ2-7; 8 bases map to TRBD2. Germline CDR1 is SGHRS and CDR2 is YFSETQ. J was trimmed by 0 bases and V by 4 bases; bases with no gene match: 6. The CDR3 runs to 15 residues. The CDR3, as DNA: TGCGCCAGCAGCCGGAGTGGGACTAGCTCCTACGAGCAGTACTTC. The encoded protein is CASSRSGTSSYEQYF. The variable domain in full, with the rest retrieved from reference TRBV5-1 and TRBJ2-7, is KAGVTQTPRYLIKTRGQQVTLSCSPISGHRSVSWYQQTPGQGLQFLFEYFSETQRNKGNFPGRFSGRQFSNSRSEMNVSTLELGDSALYLCASSRSGTSSYEQYFGPGTRLTVT.

Written as DNA, the CDR3 is TGCAGCGTGCCGGACAGTCCGGGGACGCAGTATTTT. Protein: CSVPDSPGTQYF. The J gene is TRBJ2-3, the V gene TRBV29-1; tentative D call: TRBD1 (6 bases). Germline values: CDR1 SQVTM, CDR2 ANQGSEA. V was pared by 6 bases and J by 9 bases, with 16 bases between. The CDR3 runs to 12 residues.

This clone has only a few counts. J is TRBJ1-2 and V is TRBV6-5; the D is unclear. The ends were cut back, 0 bases at V and 7 bases at J, with 15 bases in the middle. The CDR3 is 15 residues long. Germline V lookup: CDR1 MNHEY, CDR2 SVGAGI. CDR3 residues: CASSYSIGGGSGYTF. CDR3 nucleotide sequence: TGTGCCAGCAGTTACTCGATCGGTGGAGGGTCTGGCTACACCTTC.

The J gene is TRBJ1-1, the V gene TRBV4-2; possibly TRBD1 for D (5 bases). In germline, CDR1 is LGHNA, CDR2 YNFKEQ. The V gene lost 0 bases and the J gene lost 7 bases, with 12 bases spanning the gap. The CDR3 runs 14 residues. The CDR3 DNA reads TGTGCCAGCAGCCAAGATCGCAGGGTGAGTGAAGCTTTCTTT. Its protein product is CASSQDRRVSEAFF.

The chain recombines TRBV5-4 with TRBJ1-2; 9 nucleotides match TRBD1. The J segment lost 1 base and the V segment lost 3 bases, leaving 13 bases of the junction unmatched. Germline V gene data show CDR1 as SGHNT and CDR2 as YYREEE (reference sequence). CDR3 length equals 18 residues. The CDR3 loop reads CASSSGGDRADHNYGYTF. CDR3 sequence (DNA): TGTGCCAGCAGCTCGGGAGGGGACAGGGCGGATCATAACTATGGCTACACCTTC.

V and J are TRBV20-1 and TRBJ2-5; TRBD2 is a possible D gene (5 bases). The CDR3 consists of 11 residues. Trimming pared 5 bases from V and 4 bases from J, leaving 8 bases between. The germline gives CDR1 DFQATT, CDR2 SNEGSKA (reference sequence). The CDR3 nucleotides read TGCAGTGCTGGGAGCCTAGAGACCCAGTACTTC. Translated: CSAGSLETQYF.

This sequence joins TRBV6-5 and TRBJ1-2, with 7 nucleotides matching TRBD1. Germline CDR1 and CDR2: MNHEY and SVGAGI. The CDR3 runs 13 residues. V was clipped by 6 bases and J by 3 bases; unmatched bases: 4. CDR3 sequence reads: CASRPQGYYGYTF. In DNA form, the CDR3 reads TGTGCCAGCAGACCACAGGGGTACTATGGCTACACCTTC.

The rearrangement joins TRBV6-6 to TRBJ1-2, with D maybe TRBD1 (6 bases). Germline V gives CDR1 MNHNY, CDR2 SVGAGI (reference sequence). The CDR3 has 11 residues. V was trimmed by 11 bases and J by 10 bases, leaving 17 bases between them. The CDR3 sequence: CAGGNRAYYTF. Written as DNA, the CDR3 is TGTGCCGGTGGGAACAGGGCCTACTACACCTTC.